This TCR beta chain was captured by sequencing in a study of CD8 T cells in Susac syndrome. Study results and limitations: The study recognized that its TCR sequencing and HLA analysis covered a relatively small number of individuals.

Per the germline V gene, CDR1 is SQVTM and CDR2 is ANQGSEA. The CDR3 sequence is 11 residues long. V gave up 8 bases and J gave up 4 bases, with 11 bases separating them. To note about this clonotype: The antigen remains unidentified.

After extraction with the RNeasy kit, about 0.45 to 1 ug of the RNA was reverse transcribed using random hexamers. A multiplex approach, immunoSEQ multiplex PCR, amplified TCR beta CDR3 across 54 Vbeta and 13 Jbeta. TCRdb analysed the immunoSEQ multiplex PCR reads with MiXCR anew, one entry per CDR3 protein. Of around 180,000 distinct CDR3 sequences in the sample, 80% to 95% were seen once. The study used treatment-naive patients who had stable or active relapsing-remitting disease as multiple sclerosis controls. It was negative isolation that provided the CD8+ and CD4+ T cells, whereas TEMRA cells were enriched by FACS.

Sequencing was done on a sample of CD4+ T cells from PBMCs. This clonotype was sampled from a human donor with multiple sclerosis. This sequence joins TRBV29-1 and TRBJ2-5; a possible D gene is TRBD1 (6 bases). The CDR3 region is CSSGQRETQYF. CDR3 DNA sequence: TGCAGCTCCGGACAGCGAGAGACCCAGTACTTC. The variable domain in full, with the rest retrieved from reference TRBV29-1 and TRBJ2-5, is SAVISQKPSRDICQRGTSLTIQCQVDSQVTMMFWYRQQPGQSLTLIATANQGSEATYESGFVIDKFPISRPNLTFSTLTVSNMSPEDSSIYLCSSGQRETQYFGPGTRLLVL.